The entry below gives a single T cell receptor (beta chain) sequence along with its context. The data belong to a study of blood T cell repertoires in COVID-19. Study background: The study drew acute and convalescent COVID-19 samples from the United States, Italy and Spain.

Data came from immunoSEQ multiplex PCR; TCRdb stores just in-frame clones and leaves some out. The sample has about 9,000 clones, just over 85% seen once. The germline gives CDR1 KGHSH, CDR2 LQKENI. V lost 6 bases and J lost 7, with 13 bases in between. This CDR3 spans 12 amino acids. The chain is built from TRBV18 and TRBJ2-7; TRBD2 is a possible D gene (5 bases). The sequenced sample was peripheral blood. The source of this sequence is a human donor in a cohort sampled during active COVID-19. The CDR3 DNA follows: TGTGCCAGCTCCCCAAGTTCGGGGGAGCAGTACTTC. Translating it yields CASSPSSGEQYF.